The clone carrying this TCR beta chain has just a few counts. Germline loops: CDR1 SGHTA, CDR2 FQGNSA. This CDR3 has 14 residues. V lost 6 bases to trimming and J lost 5 bases, with 16 bases between them. These data are taken from a study of T cells in Graves' hyperthyroidism and ophthalmopathy. Amplified TCR beta CDR3 regions came from RNA transcripts. During a first-round RT-PCR of the TCR CDR3, the HTBI primer set was used. TCRdb ran MiXCR on the multiplex PCR reads and lists one entry per CDR3 protein. The profile shows 280,000 or so distinct CDR3 sequences, 25% of them singletons. The chain carries TRBV7-2 and TRBJ2-5, with D possibly called TRBD1 or TRBD2 (7 bases each). The receptor was isolated from a man aged 40-50 years with Graves' hyperthyroidism that later progressed to Graves' ophthalmopathy. Source material: blood. The CDR3 here is CASRDQGGTETQYF. CDR3 DNA sequence: TGTGCCAGCAGGGATCAGGGGGGGACGGAGACCCAGTACTTC.